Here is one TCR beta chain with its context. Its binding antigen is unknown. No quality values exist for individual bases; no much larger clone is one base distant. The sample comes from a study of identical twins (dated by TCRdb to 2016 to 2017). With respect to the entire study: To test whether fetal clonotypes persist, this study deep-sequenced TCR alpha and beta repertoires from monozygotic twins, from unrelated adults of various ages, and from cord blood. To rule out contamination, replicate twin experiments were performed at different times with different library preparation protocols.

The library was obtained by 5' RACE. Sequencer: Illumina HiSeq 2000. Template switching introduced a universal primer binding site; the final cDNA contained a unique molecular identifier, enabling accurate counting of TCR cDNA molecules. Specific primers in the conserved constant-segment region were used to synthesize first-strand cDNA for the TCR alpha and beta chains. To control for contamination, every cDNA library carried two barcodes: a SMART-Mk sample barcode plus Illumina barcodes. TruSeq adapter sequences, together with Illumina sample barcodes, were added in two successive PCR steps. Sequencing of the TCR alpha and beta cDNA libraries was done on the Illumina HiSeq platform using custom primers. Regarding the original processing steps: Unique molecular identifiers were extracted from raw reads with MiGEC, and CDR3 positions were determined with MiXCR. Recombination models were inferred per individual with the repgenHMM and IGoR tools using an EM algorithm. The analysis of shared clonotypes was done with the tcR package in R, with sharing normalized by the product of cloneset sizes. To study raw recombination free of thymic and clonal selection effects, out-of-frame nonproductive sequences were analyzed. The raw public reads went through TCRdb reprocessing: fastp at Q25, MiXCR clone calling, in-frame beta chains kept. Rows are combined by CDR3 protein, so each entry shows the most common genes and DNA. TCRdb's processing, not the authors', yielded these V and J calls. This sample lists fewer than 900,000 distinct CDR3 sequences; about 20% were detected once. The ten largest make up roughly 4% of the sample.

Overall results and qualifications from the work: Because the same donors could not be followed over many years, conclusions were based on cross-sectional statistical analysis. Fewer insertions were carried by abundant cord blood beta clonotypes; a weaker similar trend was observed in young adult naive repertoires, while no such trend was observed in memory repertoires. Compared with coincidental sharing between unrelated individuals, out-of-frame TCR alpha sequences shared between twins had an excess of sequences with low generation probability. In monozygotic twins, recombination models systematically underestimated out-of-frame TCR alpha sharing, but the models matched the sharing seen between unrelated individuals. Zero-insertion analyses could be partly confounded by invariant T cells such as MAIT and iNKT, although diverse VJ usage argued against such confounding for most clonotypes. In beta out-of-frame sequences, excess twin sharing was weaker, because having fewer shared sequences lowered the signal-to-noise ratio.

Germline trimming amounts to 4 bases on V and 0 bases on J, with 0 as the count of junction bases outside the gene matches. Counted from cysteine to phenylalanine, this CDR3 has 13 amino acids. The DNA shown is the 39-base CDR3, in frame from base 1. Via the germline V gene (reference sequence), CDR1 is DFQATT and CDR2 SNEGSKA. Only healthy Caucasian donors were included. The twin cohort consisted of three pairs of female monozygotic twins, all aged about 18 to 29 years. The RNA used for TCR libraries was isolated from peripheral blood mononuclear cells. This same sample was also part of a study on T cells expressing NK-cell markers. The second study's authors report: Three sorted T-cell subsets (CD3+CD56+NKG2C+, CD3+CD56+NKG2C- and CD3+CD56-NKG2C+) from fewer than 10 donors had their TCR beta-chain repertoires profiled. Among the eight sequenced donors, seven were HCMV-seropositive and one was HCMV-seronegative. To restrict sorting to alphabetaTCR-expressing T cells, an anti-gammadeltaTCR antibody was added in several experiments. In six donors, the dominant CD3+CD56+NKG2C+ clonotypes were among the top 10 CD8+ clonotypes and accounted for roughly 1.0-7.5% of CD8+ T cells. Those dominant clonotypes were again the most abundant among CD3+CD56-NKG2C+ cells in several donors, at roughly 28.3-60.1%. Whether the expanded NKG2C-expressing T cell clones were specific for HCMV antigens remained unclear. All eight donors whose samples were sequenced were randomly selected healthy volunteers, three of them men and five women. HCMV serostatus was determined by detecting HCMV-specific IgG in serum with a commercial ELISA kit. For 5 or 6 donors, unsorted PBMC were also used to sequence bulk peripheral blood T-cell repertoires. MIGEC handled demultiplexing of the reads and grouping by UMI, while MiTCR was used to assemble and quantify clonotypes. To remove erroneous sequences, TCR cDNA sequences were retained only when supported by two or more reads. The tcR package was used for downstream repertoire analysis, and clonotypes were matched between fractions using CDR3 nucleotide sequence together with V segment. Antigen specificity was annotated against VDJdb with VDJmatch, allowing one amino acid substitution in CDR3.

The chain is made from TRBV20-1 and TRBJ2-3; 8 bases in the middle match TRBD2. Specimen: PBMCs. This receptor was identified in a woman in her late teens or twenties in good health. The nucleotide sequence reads TGCAGTGCTATAGCGGGAAGCACAGATACGCAGTATTTT. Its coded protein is CSAIAGSTDTQYF.